These 18 T cell receptor beta chains share one sample of origin, sequenced in a study of blood T cell repertoires in COVID-19. Repertoires were generated with immunoSEQ multiplex PCR, while TCRdb's copy carries only in-frame clones and drops some. The data contain 150,000 to 200,000 clones, roughly four fifths of them singletons. Sequenced sample: peripheral blood. These receptors were collected from a human donor in a cohort sampled during active COVID-19.

In its sample, this clone was seen many times. The chain uses TRBV5-1 and TRBJ2-6, with TRBD1 matching 9 bases. Losses at the gene ends were 2 bases for V and 0 bases for J; bases not matched to a gene: 6. This CDR3 comprises 18 residues. Germline V lookup: CDR1 SGHRS, CDR2 YFSETQ. CDR3 region: CASSLLQGASSGANVLTF. In DNA form, the CDR3 reads TGCGCCAGCAGCTTATTACAGGGGGCCAGCTCTGGGGCCAACGTCCTGACTTTC.

The count of this clone is one. The CDR3 nucleotides read TGCGCCAGCAGCCAAGAAATTCGGACAACCGGGGAGCTGTTTTTT. Translating it yields CASSQEIRTTGELFF. The genes are TRBV4-3 and TRBJ2-2, with D possibly being TRBD1 (5 bases). Trimming removed 0 bases from V and 5 bases from J, with 10 bases in between. The CDR3 sequence is 15 residues long. Per germline, CDR1 LGHNA and CDR2 YSLEER.

The gene calls are TRBV10-2 and TRBJ2-5, with D tentatively TRBD2 (6 bases). Germline CDR1 reads WSHSY; CDR2 reads SAAADI. The ends were cut back, 4 bases at V and 7 bases at J, with 19 bases in the middle. The CDR3 covers 15 residues. The CDR3 sequence is CASSGGTEARGTQYF. The DNA of the CDR3 is TGCGCCAGCAGTGGCGGGACCGAAGCCCGGGGGACCCAGTACTTC.

The chain joins TRBV9 to TRBJ1-6; TRBD1 aligns across 7 bases. There are 15 residues in the CDR3. Germline-derived CDR1 and CDR2 are SGDLS and YYNGEE. Unmatched junction bases numbered 5, after V lost 3 bases and J lost 5 bases. The CDR3, as DNA: TGTGCCAGCAGCGCGGGGACAGCTAATAATTCACCCCTCCACTTT. Its protein product is CASSAGTANNSPLHF.

The rearrangement links TRBV5-4 to TRBJ2-7, with a tentative D call TRBD2 (5 bases). The germline V gene encodes CDR1 SGHNT and CDR2 YYREEE (reference sequence). Deletions cut 2 bases from V and 6 bases from J, with 12 bases between. The CDR3 has 13 residues. The CDR3, as DNA: TGTGCCAGCAGCTTCGGTCGGGATTTCGAGCAGTACTTC. This sequence encodes CASSFGRDFEQYF.

The chain couples TRBV5-1 to TRBJ1-4, with D possibly matching TRBD1 (6 bases). The germline V gene has CDR1 SGHRS and CDR2 YFSETQ. CDR3 size: 15 residues. The V and J ends lost 0 bases and 8 bases respectively, with 14 bases between them. CDR3 loop: CASSLGQGKGEKLFF. Written as DNA, the CDR3 is TGCGCCAGCAGCTTGGGGCAGGGGAAAGGAGAAAAACTGTTTTTT.

The chain recombines TRBV30 with TRBJ1-4; D uncertain. Deletions cut 3 bases from V and 4 bases from J, with 9 bases between. The germline gives CDR1 GTSNPN, CDR2 SVGIG (reference sequence). The CDR3 is 13 residues long. CDR3 DNA sequence: TGTGCCTGGAGACGGGTGGGTAATGAAAAACTGTTTTTT. This translates into CAWRRVGNEKLFF. Combining the CDR3 with reference TRBV30 and TRBJ1-4 gives the whole variable domain SQTIHQWPATLVQPVGSPLSLECTVEGTSNPNLYWYRQAAGRGLQLLFYSVGIGQISSEVPQNLSASRPQDRQFILSSKKLLLSDSGFYLCAWRRVGNEKLFFGSGTQLSVL.

This clone was picked up one time. This chain links TRBV24-1 with TRBJ2-7; D is possibly TRBD1 (6 bases). CDR3 size: 13 residues. Trimming took 6 bases from V and 3 from J, leaving 11 bases between them. Germline V CDR1 and CDR2: KGHDR, SFDVKD. CDR3 sequence (DNA): TGTGCCACCAGTTCCGGACAGAACTACGAGCAGTACTTC. Translating gives CATSSGQNYEQYF.

This clone has just a few counts. The chain uses TRBV9 and TRBJ2-3; maybe TRBD1 (5 bases). V was pared by 0 bases and J by 1 base, with 9 bases between. Germline CDR1 is SGDLS and CDR2 is YYNGEE. The CDR3 has 15 amino acids. CDR3 coding DNA: TGTGCCAGCAGCGTAGTAGGGGCTGGCACAGATACGCAGTATTTT. Protein product: CASSVVGAGTDTQYF. The full variable domain, rest sourced from reference TRBV9 and TRBJ2-3, is DSGVTQTPKHLITATGQRVTLRCSPRSGDLSVYWYQQSLDQGLQFLIQYYNGEERAKGNILERFSAQQFPDLHSELNLSSLELGDSALYFCASSVVGAGTDTQYFGPGTRLTVL.

The genes are TRBV11-2 and TRBJ1-5; D gene unclear. CDR3 size: 14 residues. V was pared by 3 bases and J by 0 bases, with 6 bases between. Germline V CDR1 and CDR2: SGHAT, FQNNGV. CDR3 sequence reads: CASSFSLSNQPQHF. As DNA, the CDR3 is TGTGCCAGCAGCTTTTCACTTAGCAATCAGCCCCAGCATTTT.

This chain joins TRBV18 and TRBJ2-7, with TRBD1 matching over 11 bases. CDR3 length: 15 residues. Germline loops: CDR1 KGHSH, CDR2 LQKENI. J lost 3 bases, V lost 6 bases, and 7 bases had no gene match. In DNA form, the CDR3 reads TGTGCCAGCTCGGGGACAGGGGGTCCTAACTACGAGCAGTACTTC. Translated, it gives CASSGTGGPNYEQYF.

This clone was picked up one time. The chain is built from TRBV7-2 and TRBJ1-5; D is undetermined. V lost 3 bases and J lost 4, with 7 bases in between. CDR1 is SGHTA, CDR2 FQGNSA, per germline. There are 13 residues in the CDR3. The CDR3 region has the DNA TGTGCCAGCAGCTTGCGGGCTAATCAGCCCCAGCATTTT. Amino acid sequence: CASSLRANQPQHF.

The sample holds one count of this clone. The CDR3 sequence is CASSEWLAASTGELFF. In DNA form, the CDR3 reads TGTGCCAGCAGTGAATGGCTAGCGGCATCAACCGGGGAGCTGTTTTTT. The rearrangement uses TRBV2 and TRBJ2-2, with TRBD2 matching over 7 bases. Germline CDR1 reads SNHLY; CDR2 reads FYNNEI. V shed 2 bases and J 5 bases; nucleotides not matched to a gene: 8. This CDR3 is built from 16 residues.

V usage is TRBV27 and J usage is TRBJ1-2, with D possibly being TRBD1 (6 bases). V lost 8 bases and J 4 bases, leaving 20 bases between the germline ends. CDR1 is MNHEY, CDR2 SMNVEV, per germline (reference sequence). This CDR3 has 15 residues. CDR3 in DNA: TGTGCCAGCTTTGGCTGGGACATAGATGGCTATGGCTACACCTTC. Encoded protein: CASFGWDIDGYGYTF.

The V call is TRBV28, the J call TRBJ1-5; D gene ambiguous. CDR3 length: 12 residues. Germline assignment: CDR1 MDHEN and CDR2 SYDVKM. The ends were cut back, 1 base at V and 11 bases at J, with 9 bases in the middle. CDR3 protein: CASSLFVESQHF. DNA for the CDR3: TGTGCCAGCAGTTTATTCGTCGAGTCCCAGCATTTT.

This clone has ten or more counts. J is TRBJ1-2 and V is TRBV5-8; perhaps TRBD1 as D (6 bases). CDR3 length: 16 amino acids. Trimming shortened V by 4 bases and J by 0 bases, and 16 bases separated the two germline ends. Per germline, CDR1 SGHTS and CDR2 YDEGEE. CDR3 residues: CASSITGSGANYGYTF. The CDR3 nucleotides are TGTGCCAGCAGCATTACAGGGAGTGGAGCTAACTATGGCTACACCTTC.

V gene TRBV10-3 combines with J gene TRBJ2-7; perhaps TRBD2 as D (7 bases). The V gene's germline CDR1 is ENHRY and CDR2 SYGVKD. CDR3 length equals 14 residues. V lost 9 bases to trimming and J lost 5 bases, with 20 bases between them. The DNA for the CDR3 is TGTGCCATAGGGATGCGGGGGACACCTGACGAGCAGTACTTC. This codes for CAIGMRGTPDEQYF.

This rearrangement joins TRBV28 to TRBJ1-5; TRBD1 might be the D (6 bases). Trimming removed 3 bases at V and 5 bases at J, with 11 bases between. The CDR3 totals 14 residues. CDR1 and CDR2 (germline): MDHEN, SYDVKM. CDR3 protein: CASSLRDKDQPQHF. In nucleotides, the CDR3 is TGTGCCAGCAGTTTGAGGGACAAAGATCAGCCCCAGCATTTT. Based on the CDR3 plus reference TRBV28 and TRBJ1-5, the full variable domain is DVKVTQSSRYLVKRTGEKVFLECVQDMDHENMFWYRQDPGLGLRLIYFSYDVKMKEKGDIPEGYSVSREKKERFSLILESASTNQTSMYLCASSLRDKDQPQHFGDGTRLSIL.